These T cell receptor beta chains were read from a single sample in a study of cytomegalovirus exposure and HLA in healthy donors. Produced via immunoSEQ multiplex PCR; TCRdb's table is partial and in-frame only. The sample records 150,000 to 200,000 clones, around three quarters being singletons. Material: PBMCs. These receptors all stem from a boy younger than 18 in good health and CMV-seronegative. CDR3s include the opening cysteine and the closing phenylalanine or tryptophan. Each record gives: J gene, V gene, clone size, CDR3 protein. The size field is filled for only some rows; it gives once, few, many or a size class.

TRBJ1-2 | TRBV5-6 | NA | CASSFPLPQGWGGYTF
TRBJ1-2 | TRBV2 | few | CASREGLNGYTF
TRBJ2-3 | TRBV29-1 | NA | CSVAQGTDTQYF
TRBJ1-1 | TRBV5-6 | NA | CASSLETGGHLRAFF
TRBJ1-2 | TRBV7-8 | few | CASSLGSGYGYTF
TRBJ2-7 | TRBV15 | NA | CATSREPSSYEQYF
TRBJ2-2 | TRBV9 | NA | CASSPDTVTGELFF
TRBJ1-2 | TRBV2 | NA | CASSEFRLAGVGYTF
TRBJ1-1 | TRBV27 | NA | CASSLFRGSTEAFF
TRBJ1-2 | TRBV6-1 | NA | CASWDRFSNYGYTF
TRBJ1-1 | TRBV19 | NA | CASSIVDPVNTEAFF
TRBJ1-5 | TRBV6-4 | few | CASSDERGSNQPQHF
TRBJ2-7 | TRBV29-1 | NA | CSVGTPPSEQYF
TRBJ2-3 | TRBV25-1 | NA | CASSGGLASGTDTQYF
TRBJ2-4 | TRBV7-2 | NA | CASSLQGVDDIQYF
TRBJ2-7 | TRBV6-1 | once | CASSEAQGQGSDEQYF
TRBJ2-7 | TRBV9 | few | CASSADYYTEQYF
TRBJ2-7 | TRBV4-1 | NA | CASSQGRDSLEQYF
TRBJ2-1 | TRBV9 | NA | CASSLGQGDEQFF
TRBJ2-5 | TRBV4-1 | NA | CASSSLAGGYQETQYF
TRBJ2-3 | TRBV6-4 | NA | CASSDSTSGGDTQYF
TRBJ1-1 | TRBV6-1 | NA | CASSGDRGGTEAFF
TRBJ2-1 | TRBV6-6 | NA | CASTLSSSSYNEQFF
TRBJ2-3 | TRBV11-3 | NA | CASSFGQGSTDTQYF
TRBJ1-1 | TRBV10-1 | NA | CASSENGNTEAFF
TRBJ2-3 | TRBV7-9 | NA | CSSSLRRQVSTDTQYF
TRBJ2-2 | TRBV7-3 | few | CASSLGGSGSSVNGELFF
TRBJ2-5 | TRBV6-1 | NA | CASSALSETQYF
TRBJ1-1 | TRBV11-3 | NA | CASSPMNTEAFF
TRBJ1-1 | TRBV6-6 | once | CASSRRGAMNTEAFF